This is a list of T cell receptor beta chains from one sample in a study of cytomegalovirus exposure and HLA in healthy donors. Sequencing was performed with immunoSEQ multiplex PCR; in TCRdb, only in-frame clones are kept and a portion is missing. The top ten clones hold approximately 5.1% of a sample with about 110,000 clones, about 83% of them seen once. Sequenced: PBMCs. The receptors originated from a female donor in good health and CMV-seropositive. The CDR3 runs from the conserved cysteine through the conserved F or W. A D gene is named only where the DNA matches it firmly. Clone sizes are given selectively: once, few, many, or a class where the clone is expanded.

.	TRBV28	TRBJ2-2	.	CASSGQSNTGELFF	TGTGCCAGCTCCGGACAGAGTAACACCGGGGAGCTGTTTTTT
.	TRBV13	TRBJ1-5	.	CASSNSNQPQHF	TGTGCCAGCTCTAATAGCAATCAGCCCCAGCATTTT
.	TRBV11-2	TRBJ2-4	.	CASSLGLPTDIQYF	TGTGCCAGCAGCTTAGGTCTACCTACGGACATTCAGTACTTC
.	TRBV7-9	TRBJ2-5	TRBD1	CASRPRTGKETQYF	TGTGCCAGCAGACCAAGGACAGGGAAAGAGACCCAGTACTTC
.	TRBV30	TRBJ2-7	.	CAWERKGDYEQYF	TGTGCCTGGGAGAGGAAGGGGGACTACGAGCAGTACTTC
few	TRBV2	TRBJ1-2	.	CASSAGVIYGYTF	TGTGCCAGCAGTGCCGGTGTTATCTATGGCTACACCTTC
.	TRBV18	TRBJ1-1	.	CASSPPVGSEAFF	TGTGCCAGCTCCCCACCCGTTGGCAGTGAAGCTTTCTTT
few	TRBV7-2	TRBJ2-7	.	CASSLDPGVNEQYF	TGTGCCAGCAGCTTAGATCCGGGTGTAAACGAGCAGTACTTC
few	TRBV25-1	TRBJ2-2	.	CASSDGVKLFF	TGTGCCAGCAGTGACGGGGTGAAGCTGTTTTTT
.	TRBV5-1	TRBJ2-5	TRBD2	CASSPTSGQETQYF	TGCGCCAGCAGCCCGACTAGCGGCCAAGAGACCCAGTACTTC
.	TRBV5-1	TRBJ2-1	TRBD1	CASRPTGASYNEQFF	TGCGCCAGCAGACCCACAGGGGCCTCCTACAATGAGCAGTTCTTC
once	TRBV6-1	TRBJ1-1	.	CASTIDTGDTEAFF	TGTGCCAGCACCATTGACACGGGAGACACTGAAGCTTTCTTT
.	TRBV18	TRBJ2-7	.	CASSPQKGIHEQYF	TGTGCCAGCTCACCACAGAAGGGGATCCACGAGCAGTACTTC
few	TRBV4-2	TRBJ2-3	TRBD2	CASSQDSGGADTQYF	TGTGCCAGCAGCCAAGATAGCGGGGGGGCAGATACGCAGTATTTT
.	TRBV23-1	TRBJ2-3	.	CASSQSSKGGLVDTQYF	TGCGCCAGCAGTCAATCGTCGAAAGGCGGATTGGTAGATACGCAGTATTTT
.	TRBV5-1	TRBJ1-2	.	CASSSTLREARYTF	TGCGCCAGCAGCTCCACTTTGAGGGAGGCTCGCTACACCTTC
.	TRBV2	TRBJ1-5	.	CASSAGDNQPQHF	TGTGCCAGCAGTGCGGGGGACAATCAGCCCCAGCATTTT
.	TRBV4-1	TRBJ2-3	TRBD2	CASSQGRTSGTDTQYF	TGCGCCAGCAGCCAAGGGAGGACTAGCGGCACAGATACGCAGTATTTT
.	TRBV7-2	TRBJ1-2	.	CASSLTSTNNYGYTF	TGTGCCAGCAGCTTAACATCAACCAATAACTATGGCTACACCTTC
.	TRBV11-1	TRBJ2-2	.	CASSLEQGNTGELFF	TGTGCCAGCAGCTTAGAGCAGGGGAACACCGGGGAGCTGTTTTTT
.	TRBV12-5	TRBJ2-7	.	CASGLIGQNYEQYF	TGTGCTAGTGGTTTGATCGGACAGAACTACGAGCAGTACTTC
.	TRBV6-5	TRBJ1-2	TRBD1	CASSVRDRDYGYTF	TGTGCCAGCAGTGTCAGGGACAGGGACTATGGCTACACCTTC
.	TRBV5-1	TRBJ2-2	TRBD2	CASSLLAGEAGELFF	TGCGCCAGCAGCTTGCTAGCGGGTGAGGCCGGGGAGCTGTTTTTT
once	TRBV15	TRBJ1-5	.	CATSRAGNSQPQHF	TGTGCCACCAGCAGAGCCGGGAATAGTCAGCCCCAGCATTTT
.	TRBV30	TRBJ2-1	TRBD2	CAWAPGLAHNEQFF	TGTGCCTGGGCTCCGGGACTAGCTCACAATGAGCAGTTCTTC
.	TRBV5-1	TRBJ2-3	.	CASRSPRSDTQYF	TGCGCCAGCAGGTCCCCTCGTTCGGATACGCAGTATTTT
.	TRBV9	TRBJ2-1	TRBD2	CASSPDPTSGGANEQFF	TGTGCCAGCAGCCCGGACCCGACTAGCGGGGGGGCCAATGAGCAGTTCTTC
.	TRBV6-1	TRBJ2-3	.	CASSEGGSGGDTQYF	TGTGCCAGCAGTGAAGGCGGGTCCGGGGGAGATACGCAGTATTTT
.	TRBV27	TRBJ2-2	.	CASSFRGTGELFF	TGTGCCAGCAGCTTTAGGGGAACCGGGGAGCTGTTTTTT
few	TRBV5-1	TRBJ1-3	.	CASSLDRGYSGNTIYF	TGCGCCAGCAGCTTGGATAGGGGTTACTCTGGAAACACCATATATTTT